This T cell receptor (beta chain) was obtained from a study of cytomegalovirus exposure and HLA in healthy donors. This clone was counted only a few times. Its matching antigen is unknown. The V gene's germline CDR1 is SGHTA and CDR2 FQGNSA. CDR3 size: 13 residues. Between the trimmed V and J ends, which lost 10 bases and 0 bases, there was a span of 12 bases. Profiling relied on immunoSEQ multiplex PCR, and the TCRdb table lists in-frame clones only, not all of them. The data hold tens of thousands of clones, with around nine tenths observed a single time. Study-wide results and caveats: There were a few CMV-associated chains whose specificity for CMV antigens was confirmed in vitro. According to a subsequent analysis, TCR clusters from the first cohort were inclined to appear together in the 110 or so validation repertoires.

This sequence originates from a woman younger than 30 in good health and CMV-seronegative. The specimen was PBMCs. The J gene is TRBJ1-2, the V gene TRBV7-2, with a weak D call TRBD1 (5 bases). As DNA, the CDR3 is TGTGCCATACGACAGCTAACTAACTATGGCTACACCTTC. Translating it yields CAIRQLTNYGYTF.